This T cell receptor (beta chain) was recovered during a study of CD8+ T cells in alopecia areata. Background on the study: Patients given treatment had severity scored by the percentage of scalp area affected. Study findings and constraints: Lesional scalp, notably in alopecia totalis/universalis, had clonality above that of normal scalp.

Extraction of RNA preceded its reverse transcription into cDNA, which served as the sequencing template. Profiled with immunoSEQ multiplex PCR; TCRdb holds only in-frame clones, not every one. In the table there are 190,000 or so clones, around 56% of which are singletons. The treatment here: oral pan-JAK inhibitor, 5-10 mg twice daily. Peripheral blood and lesional scalp punch biopsies were taken from alopecia areata patients. CD4+ and CD8+ T cells were sorted from PBMCs. On this clone: The antigen remains undetermined.

This sequence originates from a human donor with alopecia areata. Specimen: CD4+ T cells sorted from blood, collected at week 4, from a patient treated with tofacitinib.

CDR3 nucleotide sequence: TGTGCCTGGAGTGTACTTCGAGAGACCGGGGAGCTGTTTTTT. The encoded protein is CAWSVLRETGELFF. This chain connects TRBV30 to TRBJ2-2; no firm D call. The V end was cut by 0 bases, the J end by 5 bases, with 10 bases between. Germline V gives CDR1 GTSNPN, CDR2 SVGIG (reference sequence). This CDR3 contains 14 residues.